These T cell receptor beta chains were read from a single sample in a study of cytomegalovirus exposure and HLA in healthy donors. The protocol was immunoSEQ multiplex PCR, while the TCRdb copy is restricted to in-frame clones and leaves out a portion. Of 150,000 to 180,000 clones in the sample, 60% to 85% are singletons; the top ten hold roughly 4%. The sequenced sample consisted of PBMCs. These TCRs come from a woman aged 40 to 49 in good health and CMV-seronegative. Both conserved end residues are trimmed from each CDR3.

V gene	J gene	CDR3 protein
TRBV6-5	TRBJ1-2	ASSTPSDGYT
TRBV7-6	TRBJ2-2	ASSLGEARNTGELF
TRBV29-1	TRBJ2-2	SVELREQGVAGELF
TRBV11-2	TRBJ2-2	ASKGSGTKSFGELF
TRBV6-6	TRBJ1-1	ASSYSTGGTEAF
TRBV5-4	TRBJ1-1	ASSLGAGEAF
TRBV25-1	TRBJ1-6	ASSRTAGNSPLH
TRBV6-5	TRBJ1-1	ASSYSTRTEAF
TRBV14	TRBJ1-1	ASRMGVGTEAF
TRBV7-9	TRBJ1-5	ASSPQQGNQPQH
TRBV7-9	TRBJ2-7	ASSLTDRADGEY
TRBV5-4	TRBJ1-6	AREGAFLYNSPLH
TRBV30	TRBJ1-6	AWRVAFNSPLH
TRBV2	TRBJ2-1	ALARDYFSNEQF
TRBV6-5	TRBJ2-7	ASSYNGGRYSYEQY
TRBV11-2	TRBJ1-4	ASSNRGSTNEKLF
TRBV5-6	TRBJ2-5	ASSYRRLRKETQY
TRBV5-4	TRBJ1-2	ASSSPPGQGARGYT
TRBV5-1	TRBJ2-3	ASSLVGTGGTDTQY
TRBV19	TRBJ1-2	ASSIPRGAYGYT
TRBV29-1	TRBJ2-7	SVVQGSSYEQY
TRBV27	TRBJ2-1	ASSLPGGGRF
TRBV2	TRBJ1-3	AILPTGAGNTIY
TRBV2	TRBJ1-2	ASSLGTEFYGYT
TRBV7-8	TRBJ2-3	ASSFGTSGTDTQY
TRBV23-1	TRBJ2-2	ASSGGQGCKGWTGELF
TRBV11-2	TRBJ2-3	ASSPYGPGLEATDTQY
TRBV5-1	TRBJ1-5	ASSSGTGRPQH
TRBV29-1	TRBJ1-1	SVEGQGAEAF
TRBV6-1	TRBJ2-1	ASRVPGQGYNEQF
TRBV5-1	TRBJ2-1	ASSQETVYNEQF
TRBV10-1	TRBJ1-5	ASRLDYSNQPQH
TRBV11-3	TRBJ1-2	ASSFSSSNGYT
TRBV27	TRBJ2-6	ASSLAGRGGANVLT
TRBV28	TRBJ1-6	ASSTPSLNSPLH
TRBV6-6	TRBJ1-5	ASSYLGRDSNQPQH
TRBV13	TRBJ2-7	ASSRSSGSSYEQY
TRBV6-6	TRBJ2-7	ASSPSGTSGEQY
TRBV10-3	TRBJ2-7	AISATGLASYEQY
TRBV5-6	TRBJ2-7	ASSKGGAAYEQY